This is a list of T cell receptor beta chains from one sample in a study of blood T cell repertoires in COVID-19. Produced via immunoSEQ multiplex PCR; TCRdb's table is partial and in-frame only. The sample carries 500,000 or so clones, around 90% recorded once. Sequencing input: PBMCs or T cells enriched from blood (not recorded which). Receptors were obtained from a woman younger than 35 who had recovered from COVID-19. Each CDR3 is given with its conserved first and last residue. The D gene is left open where the match is weak. Size tells how often a clone was seen (once, few, many) or the class of an expanded clone, and some rows leave it out.

NA	TRBJ2-3	TRBD2	TRBV7-2	CASSLASTSGGDTQYF	TGTGCCAGCAGCTTAGCAAGCACTAGCGGGGGAGATACGCAGTATTTT
NA	TRBJ1-3	TRBD1	TRBV18	CASSPIYEGARNGNTIYF	TGTGCCAGCTCACCAATCTATGAGGGGGCAAGAAATGGAAACACCATATATTTT
NA	TRBJ2-2	TRBD2	TRBV19	CASTPGGEGGTGELFF	TGTGCCAGTACCCCGGGGGGGGAAGGGGGAACCGGGGAGCTGTTTTTT
NA	TRBJ1-1	NA	TRBV19	CASSMAPTPSEAFF	TGTGCCAGTAGTATGGCCCCGACTCCATCCGAAGCTTTCTTT
once	TRBJ1-5	NA	TRBV7-2	CASSLARRGVDQPQHF	TGTGCCAGCAGCTTAGCGCGGAGGGGTGTAGATCAGCCCCAGCATTTT
NA	TRBJ1-2	TRBD1	TRBV30	CAWRGTGGFYGYTF	TGTGCCTGGAGAGGGACAGGGGGGTTCTATGGCTACACCTTC
NA	TRBJ2-1	TRBD2	TRBV5-4	CASSSPSSGAISEQFF	TGTGCCAGCAGCTCCCCTTCTAGCGGGGCCATCAGTGAGCAGTTCTTC
NA	TRBJ1-4	TRBD1	TRBV19	CASRGQGAENEKLFF	TGTGCCAGTAGGGGACAGGGGGCGGAAAATGAAAAACTGTTTTTT
NA	TRBJ1-2	NA	TRBV6-4	CASRPGIGYGYTF	TGTGCCAGCAGGCCAGGGATAGGCTATGGCTACACCTTC
NA	TRBJ2-1	NA	TRBV9	CASSVGGLEDEQFF	TGTGCCAGCAGCGTAGGGGGACTCGAAGATGAGCAGTTCTTC
many	TRBJ1-1	NA	TRBV2	CASQFTGMNTEAFF	TGTGCCAGCCAATTTACGGGGATGAACACTGAAGCTTTCTTT
NA	TRBJ1-6	TRBD1	TRBV12-3/TRBV12-4	CAIRTGGYSPLHF	TGTGCCATTCGGACAGGGGGTTATTCACCCCTCCACTTT
once	TRBJ1-1	NA	TRBV5-8	CASSLTVNTEAFF	TGTGCCAGCAGCTTAACAGTGAACACTGAAGCTTTCTTT
NA	TRBJ1-1	NA	TRBV5-4	CASSTPGAEAFF	TGTGCCAGCAGCACCCCAGGGGCTGAAGCTTTCTTT
NA	TRBJ2-6	NA	TRBV28	CASSSGSSGANVLTF	TGTGCCAGCAGTTCCGGGTCCTCTGGGGCCAACGTCCTGACTTTC
NA	TRBJ1-1	NA	TRBV5-1	CASSLQGSTEAFF	TGCGCCAGCAGCTTGCAGGGGAGCACTGAAGCTTTCTTT
NA	TRBJ1-2	TRBD1	TRBV7-9	CASSALPGQGSFGGYTF	TGTGCCAGCAGCGCGTTACCGGGACAGGGGAGTTTTGGTGGCTACACCTTC
NA	TRBJ2-3	NA	TRBV30	CAWTSADTQYF	TGTGCCTGGACCAGCGCAGATACGCAGTATTTT
NA	TRBJ1-5	NA	TRBV6-5	CASYQGLGQPQHF	TGTGCCTCTTACCAGGGTCTTGGTCAGCCCCAGCATTTT
NA	TRBJ1-2	TRBD1	TRBV7-9	CASSLVGGDGYGYTF	TGTGCCAGCAGCTTAGTAGGGGGCGATGGCTATGGCTACACCTTC
NA	TRBJ2-5	TRBD2	TRBV25-1	CASSVSSGGGETQYF	TGTGCCAGCAGTGTGTCTAGCGGGGGGGGAGAGACCCAGTACTTC
few	TRBJ1-4	NA	TRBV2	CASGLIMDEKLFF	TGTGCCAGCGGTCTAATCATGGATGAAAAACTGTTTTTT
NA	TRBJ1-3	NA	TRBV7-2	CASSLEEGSGGNTIYF	TGTGCCAGCAGCTTAGAGGAGGGTTCGGGGGGAAACACCATATATTTT
NA	TRBJ1-1	NA	TRBV6-4	CASSSGRQNTEAFF	TGTGCCAGCAGTAGCGGACGGCAGAACACTGAAGCTTTCTTT
NA	TRBJ1-1	TRBD1	TRBV19	CASNPGGNTEAFF	TGTGCCAGTAACCCAGGGGGGAACACTGAAGCTTTCTTT
NA	TRBJ1-1	NA	TRBV5-1	CASSLGDIGSTEAFF	TGCGCCAGCAGCTTGGGGGACATCGGTTCTACTGAAGCTTTCTTT
NA	TRBJ2-7	TRBD2	TRBV6-7	CASSDPTSVQSYEQYF	TGTGCCAGCAGCGACCCGACTAGCGTTCAGTCCTACGAGCAGTACTTC
NA	TRBJ2-7	TRBD2	TRBV5-1	CASSQGTSGGAVNEQYF	TGCGCCAGCAGCCAAGGGACTAGCGGGGGGGCGGTCAACGAGCAGTACTTC
NA	TRBJ2-3	TRBD2	TRBV5-1	CASTRLAAIDTQYF	TGCGCCAGCACCCGACTAGCGGCGATAGATACGCAGTATTTT
NA	TRBJ2-3	TRBD2	TRBV6-2/TRBV6-3	CASSGGPTGTISTSTDTQYF	TGTGCCAGCAGCGGAGGCCCCACTGGGACTATAAGCACTAGCACAGATACGCAGTATTTT
NA	TRBJ1-1	NA	TRBV5-1	CASSLLTAANTEAFF	TGCGCCAGCAGCTTGCTCACAGCAGCGAACACTGAAGCTTTCTTT
NA	TRBJ1-3	NA	TRBV29-1	CSVMGGFSGNTIYF	TGCAGCGTGATGGGGGGATTCTCTGGAAACACCATATATTTT
NA	TRBJ1-2	NA	TRBV10-3	CAIRTSLIGRGTNYGYTF	TGTGCCATCAGGACCTCCTTAATTGGGAGGGGAACGAACTATGGCTACACCTTC
once	TRBJ1-6	NA	TRBV18	CACARDTHNSPLHF	TGTGCCTGCGCCCGGGACACGCATAATTCACCCCTCCACTTT
NA	TRBJ2-5	NA	TRBV24-1	CATSDKRGETQYF	TGTGCCACCAGTGATAAACGGGGGGAGACCCAGTACTTC
NA	TRBJ1-2	TRBD1	TRBV5-1	CASSPTRTGQGIFYYGYTF	TGCGCCAGCAGCCCCACCCGCACGGGACAGGGAATTTTTTACTATGGCTACACCTTC
NA	TRBJ2-2	TRBD2	TRBV28	CASSFRSLRGGLRGELFF	TGTGCCAGCAGTTTCCGGTCGCTGCGGGGGGGGCTCCGCGGGGAGCTGTTTTTT
NA	TRBJ1-4	NA	TRBV6-5	CASSSGGWNEKLFF	TGTGCCAGCAGTTCGGGGGGCTGGAATGAAAAACTGTTTTTT
NA	TRBJ2-1	TRBD1	TRBV5-1	CASSPLPLQGAQNEQFF	TGCGCCAGCAGCCCCCTCCCCCTGCAGGGGGCACAGAATGAGCAGTTCTTC
NA	TRBJ1-5	TRBD1	TRBV29-1	CSVEGVGGGNRPQHF	TGCAGCGTTGAAGGCGTTGGAGGGGGCAATCGGCCCCAGCATTTT